The text below deals with one T cell receptor (beta chain). The data derive from a study of blood T cell repertoires in COVID-19. Overall study: The samples span acute and convalescent COVID-19 from the United States, Italy and Spain. T cells, B-cell-depleted T cells, or PBMCs provided the cDNA or gDNA that served as material.

Original handling: Reference gene primer amplification gave estimated nucleated cell counts. Clones were sequenced by immunoSEQ multiplex PCR, and TCRdb holds only the in-frame ones, with some missing. V and J calls and clone size are as listed in that table; D and trimming were resolved from the DNA. Among 140,000 to 150,000 clones listed, around 87% were seen once. V trimming: 4 bases; J trimming: 7 bases; junction bases outside the gene matches: 10. The CDR3 has 15 residues. Germline V gene sequence: CDR1 SGHRS, CDR2 YFSETQ. The chain links TRBV5-1 to TRBJ2-1, with 8 bases that match TRBD2. This clonotype was obtained from a woman aged 60-75 years with active COVID-19. The material sequenced was peripheral blood. CDR3 residues: CASSPGLEISNEQFF. The CDR3 DNA follows: TGCGCCAGCAGCCCGGGACTAGAGATATCGAATGAGCAGTTCTTC. Full variable domain (missing parts from reference TRBV5-1 and TRBJ2-1): KAGVTQTPRYLIKTRGQQVTLSCSPISGHRSVSWYQQTPGQGLQFLFEYFSETQRNKGNFPGRFSGRQFSNSRSEMNVSTLELGDSALYLCASSPGLEISNEQFFGPGTRLTVL.